Listed below are T cell receptor beta chains from one sample, sequenced in a study of T-cell memory formation after mild COVID-19. TCRdb independently ran MiXCR on the 5' RACE reads; one entry per CDR3 protein. The sample shows about 440,000 distinct CDR3 sequences, 20% of them seen only once. The sequenced material came from PBMCs or a T cell subset sorted from them (not recorded which). All receptors come from an adult woman who had mild COVID-19 (a few samples of this study predate the infection). Cell type and time point are not known. CDR3s include the opening cysteine and the closing phenylalanine or tryptophan. D genes are given only for firm matches. A clone size is listed for some rows: how often the clone was seen (once, few, many), or a class if it is expanded.

J gene | D gene | V gene | clone size | CDR3 protein | CDR3 DNA
TRBJ1-1 | - | TRBV18 | - | CASSPLEGVGTEAFF | TGTGCCAGCTCACCACTCGAGGGAGTAGGGACTGAAGCTTTCTTT
TRBJ1-2 | TRBD1 | TRBV3-1 | few | CASSRSDRVQDGYTF | TGTGCCAGCAGCCGATCGGACAGGGTACAGGACGGCTACACCTTC
TRBJ1-5 | TRBD1 | TRBV20-1 | few | CSATRQGSSNQPQHF | TGCAGTGCTACGAGACAGGGTTCAAGCAATCAGCCCCAGCATTTT
TRBJ1-6 | - | TRBV12-3/TRBV12-4 | - | CASRVVSSYNSPLHF | TGTGCCAGTAGAGTAGTGAGCTCCTATAATTCACCCCTCCACTTT
TRBJ1-1 | TRBD1 | TRBV18 | few | CASSLGSRGRLAFF | TGTGCCAGCTCACTCGGGTCCAGGGGGCGCTTAGCTTTCTTT
TRBJ2-3 | TRBD2 | TRBV15 | many | CATSSGGTSQSSSTDTQYF | TGTGCCACCAGCAGTGGCGGGACTAGCCAAAGCTCGAGCACAGATACGCAGTATTTT
TRBJ2-7 | TRBD1 | TRBV7-9 | - | CASSFGQVTYEQYF | TGTGCCAGCAGCTTCGGACAGGTAACCTACGAGCAGTACTTC
TRBJ2-7 | TRBD1 | TRBV29-1 | few | CSVEEGTGGVEQYF | TGCAGCGTTGAAGAGGGGACAGGGGGCGTCGAGCAGTACTTC
TRBJ2-3 | - | TRBV15 | - | CATSREGSSGTDTQYF | TGTGCCACCAGCAGAGAGGGGTCTAGCGGCACAGATACGCAGTATTTT
TRBJ2-5 | - | TRBV2 | - | CASSDGWGVVQETQYF | TGTGCCAGCAGTGATGGGTGGGGCGTGGTACAAGAGACCCAGTACTTC
TRBJ2-7 | - | TRBV9 | - | CASSVGHSDEQYF | TGTGCCAGCAGCGTAGGGCACAGCGACGAGCAGTACTTC
TRBJ2-1 | - | TRBV5-1 | - | CASSPGLPSEQFF | TGCGCCAGCAGCCCGGGACTCCCCAGTGAGCAGTTCTTC
TRBJ1-1 | - | TRBV9 | - | CASSPDPQGNTEAFF | TGTGCCAGCAGCCCGGACCCCCAGGGGAACACTGAAGCTTTCTTT
TRBJ1-5 | - | TRBV30 | few | CAWSLGADNQPQHF | TGTGCCTGGAGCCTGGGGGCGGATAATCAGCCCCAGCATTTT
TRBJ2-7 | - | TRBV12-3/TRBV12-4 | - | CASSQDLIEQYF | TGTGCCAGCAGCCAAGACCTGATCGAGCAGTACTTC
TRBJ2-2 | - | TRBV6-5 | few | CASSWRVINTGELFF | TGTGCCAGCAGTTGGAGGGTGATTAACACCGGGGAGCTGTTTTTT
TRBJ1-1 | - | TRBV7-9 | once | CASSLRTQRASTEAFF | TGTGCCAGCAGCTTACGGACACAGAGGGCGTCCACTGAAGCTTTCTTT
TRBJ1-2 | - | TRBV6-6 | few | CASSYPGDYGYTF | TGTGCCAGCAGTTACCCAGGGGACTATGGCTACACCTTC
TRBJ2-1 | - | TRBV18 | - | CASSRQSPFYNEQFF | TGTGCCAGCTCACGCCAGTCACCATTTTACAATGAGCAGTTCTTC
TRBJ2-1 | - | TRBV6-5 | - | CASSYSRGSYNEQFF | TGTGCCAGCAGTTATTCTCGGGGCTCCTACAATGAGCAGTTCTTC
TRBJ2-2 | TRBD1 | TRBV7-9 | - | CASSAGTGSTGELFF | TGTGCCAGCAGCGCCGGGACAGGGAGCACCGGGGAGCTGTTTTTT
TRBJ2-7 | - | TRBV29-1 | - | CSTRQWGSYEQYF | TGCAGCACGCGACAGTGGGGCTCCTACGAGCAGTACTTC
TRBJ1-2 | - | TRBV7-2 | - | CASSLAASTAHYGYTF | TGTGCCAGCAGCTTAGCCGCTTCGACAGCCCACTATGGCTACACCTTC
TRBJ2-7 | - | TRBV12-3/TRBV12-4 | - | CASSFRVEQYF | TGTGCCAGCAGTTTCCGGGTGGAGCAGTACTTC
TRBJ2-7 | - | TRBV6-5 | - | CASRDPDGYEQYF | TGTGCCAGCAGGGATCCCGACGGGTACGAGCAGTACTTC
TRBJ2-7 | - | TRBV12-3/TRBV12-4 | - | CASSETPPEQYF | TGTGCCAGCAGTGAGACCCCTCCGGAGCAGTACTTC
TRBJ2-7 | TRBD1 | TRBV12-3/TRBV12-4 | few | CASSVSGTGRYEQYF | TGTGCCAGCAGTGTATCCGGGACAGGGAGGTACGAGCAGTACTTC
TRBJ2-2 | - | TRBV3-1 | - | CASRNRPGELFF | TGTGCCAGCAGAAATCGTCCGGGGGAGCTGTTTTTT
TRBJ2-4 | - | TRBV12-3/TRBV12-4 | - | CASSPWSGGDIQYF | TGTGCCAGCAGTCCCTGGAGCGGAGGGGACATTCAGTACTTC
TRBJ2-2 | TRBD2 | TRBV4-1 | - | CASSLNLAVPTGELFF | TGCGCCAGCAGCCTGAACCTAGCGGTCCCGACCGGGGAGCTGTTTTTT
TRBJ1-4 | - | TRBV12-3/TRBV12-4 | few | CASSLGDISNEKLFF | TGTGCCAGCAGTTTAGGGGACATCTCGAATGAAAAACTGTTTTTT
TRBJ2-7 | TRBD1 | TRBV12-3/TRBV12-4 | few | CASSWTGQSYEQYF | TGTGCCAGCAGTTGGACAGGCCAATCCTACGAGCAGTACTTC
TRBJ2-7 | TRBD1 | TRBV7-3 | - | CASSFDRGPHEQYF | TGTGCCAGCAGCTTCGACAGGGGCCCCCACGAGCAGTACTTC
TRBJ1-2 | - | TRBV30 | few | CAWSEQGRGYTF | TGTGCCTGGAGCGAGCAGGGTCGCGGCTACACCTTC
TRBJ1-2 | TRBD1 | TRBV4-1 | - | CASSHPGQELYGYTF | TGCGCCAGCAGCCACCCGGGACAGGAGCTCTATGGCTACACCTTC
TRBJ2-5 | - | TRBV29-1 | - | CSVVQALGGTQYF | TGCAGCGTTGTGCAGGCCCTCGGAGGGACCCAGTACTTC
TRBJ1-1 | - | TRBV28 | - | CASSPGTAGVNTEAFF | TGTGCCAGCAGCCCCGGGACCGCGGGGGTGAACACTGAAGCTTTCTTT
TRBJ2-1 | TRBD2 | TRBV7-3 | - | CASSSGLAGPNEQFF | TGTGCCAGCAGCTCAGGACTAGCGGGGCCTAATGAGCAGTTCTTC
TRBJ1-5 | TRBD1 | TRBV27 | - | CASSQGGTGNQPQHF | TGTGCCAGCAGCCAAGGAGGGACAGGTAATCAGCCCCAGCATTTT
TRBJ2-3 | - | TRBV12-3/TRBV12-4 | few | CASSPGTLVSTDTQYF | TGTGCCAGCAGTCCAGGGACCCTCGTCAGCACAGATACGCAGTATTTT
TRBJ2-1 | - | TRBV5-1 | few | CASSLAQGLYNEQFF | TGCGCCAGCAGCTTGGCCCAGGGGCTCTACAATGAGCAGTTCTTC
TRBJ1-2 | TRBD1 | TRBV11-2 | - | CASSGQGQANYGYTF | TGTGCCAGCAGCGGACAGGGGCAAGCTAACTATGGCTACACCTTC
TRBJ2-7 | - | TRBV19 | few | CASSGTPAYEQYF | TGTGCCAGTAGTGGGACACCCGCCTACGAGCAGTACTTC
TRBJ1-2 | - | TRBV24-1 | - | CATSDSWRGGYTF | TGTGCCACCAGTGATTCTTGGCGGGGAGGCTACACCTTC
TRBJ2-1 | TRBD1 | TRBV9 | - | CASSPTLGTGDNEQFF | TGTGCCAGCAGCCCTACCTTAGGGACAGGGGACAATGAGCAGTTCTTC
TRBJ2-7 | - | TRBV12-3/TRBV12-4 | many | CASSSRPTRSYEQYF | TGTGCCAGCAGCTCACGCCCTACCCGGAGTTACGAGCAGTACTTC
TRBJ1-2 | - | TRBV20-1 | - | CSADLLGGYTF | TGCAGTGCCGACCTACTGGGAGGCTACACCTTC
TRBJ2-1 | - | TRBV5-5 | once | CASSESPNYNEQFF | TGTGCCAGCAGCGAGTCACCTAACTACAATGAGCAGTTCTTC
TRBJ1-2 | - | TRBV4-1 | - | CASSQASGYGYTF | TGCGCCAGCAGCCAAGCCTCAGGATATGGCTACACCTTC
TRBJ2-1 | - | TRBV5-6 | - | CASSLVAGDINEQFF | TGTGCCAGCAGCTTGGTGGCAGGAGATATCAATGAGCAGTTCTTC
TRBJ1-1 | TRBD1 | TRBV7-9 | - | CASSLWTGNTEAFF | TGTGCCAGCAGCTTATGGACAGGGAACACTGAAGCTTTCTTT
TRBJ2-3 | TRBD1 | TRBV10-3 | - | CAIRGTGAAADTQYF | TGTGCCATCAGGGGCACAGGGGCCGCCGCGGATACGCAGTATTTT
TRBJ2-2 | - | TRBV24-1 | - | CATSDYGTVNTGELFF | TGTGCCACCAGTGACTATGGGACGGTGAACACCGGGGAGCTGTTTTTT
TRBJ2-1 | TRBD2 | TRBV9 | - | CASSPTTSGNEQFF | TGTGCCAGCAGCCCGACGACTAGCGGTAATGAGCAGTTCTTC
TRBJ2-2 | TRBD1 | TRBV7-3 | few | CASSWTGAANTGELFF | TGTGCCAGCAGCTGGACAGGGGCCGCGAACACCGGGGAGCTGTTTTTT
TRBJ2-7 | TRBD2 | TRBV6-2/TRBV6-3 | - | CASSYPLAGGTHEQYF | TGTGCCAGCAGTTACCCACTAGCGGGAGGTACTCACGAGCAGTACTTC
TRBJ2-6 | - | TRBV6-5 | - | CASRQNSGANVLTF | TGTGCCAGCAGGCAGAACTCTGGGGCCAACGTCCTGACTTTC
TRBJ2-3 | - | TRBV11-3 | few | CASSYLTDTQYF | TGTGCCAGCAGTTACCTAACAGATACGCAGTATTTT
TRBJ1-1 | - | TRBV7-6 | few | CASSWGAGGAGTEAFF | TGTGCCAGCAGCTGGGGGGCTGGCGGCGCGGGGACTGAAGCTTTCTTT